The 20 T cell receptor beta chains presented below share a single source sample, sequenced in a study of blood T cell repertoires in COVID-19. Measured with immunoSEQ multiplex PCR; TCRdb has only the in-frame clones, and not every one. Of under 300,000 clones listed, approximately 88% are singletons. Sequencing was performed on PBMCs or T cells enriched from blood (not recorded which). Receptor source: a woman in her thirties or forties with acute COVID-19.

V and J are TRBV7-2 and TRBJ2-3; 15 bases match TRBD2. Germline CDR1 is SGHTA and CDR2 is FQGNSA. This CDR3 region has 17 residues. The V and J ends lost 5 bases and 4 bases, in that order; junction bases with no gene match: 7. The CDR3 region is CASSAGLAGGGSDTQYF. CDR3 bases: TGTGCCAGCAGCGCAGGACTAGCGGGAGGGGGATCAGATACGCAGTATTTT. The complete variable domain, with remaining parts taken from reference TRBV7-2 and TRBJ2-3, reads GAGVSQSPSNKVTEKGKDVELRCDPISGHTALYWYRQSLGQGLEFLIYFQGNSAPDKSGLPSDRFSAERTGGSVSTLTIQRTQQEDSAVYLCASSAGLAGGGSDTQYFGPGTRLTVL.

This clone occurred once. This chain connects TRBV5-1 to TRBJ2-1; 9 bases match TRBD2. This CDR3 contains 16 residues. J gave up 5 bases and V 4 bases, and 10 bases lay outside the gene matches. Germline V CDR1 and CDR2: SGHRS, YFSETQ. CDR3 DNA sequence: TGCGCCAGCAGCCCTGTAGCGGGAGTTGTAAACAATGAGCAGTTCTTC. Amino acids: CASSPVAGVVNNEQFF.

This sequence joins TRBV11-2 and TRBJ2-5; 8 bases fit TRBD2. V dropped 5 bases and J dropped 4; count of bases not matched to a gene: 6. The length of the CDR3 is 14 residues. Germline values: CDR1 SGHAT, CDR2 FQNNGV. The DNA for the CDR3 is TGTGCCAGCAGCCCTGCCGGGGGGGGAGAGACCCAGTACTTC. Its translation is CASSPAGGGETQYF.

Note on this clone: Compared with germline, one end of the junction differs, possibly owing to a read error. CDR3 nucleotide sequence: TGTGCCAGCAGCGTAGACAGGCTAAGCTCTGGAAACACCATATATTTT. Translation: CASSVDRLSSGNTIYF. J is TRBJ1-3 and V is TRBV11-2; D perhaps matches TRBD1 (6 bases). CDR3 length: 16 residues. The germline CDR1 and CDR2 sequences are SGHAT and FQNNGV. The full variable domain, completed using reference TRBV11-2 and TRBJ1-3, is EAGVAQSPRYKIIEKRQSVAFWCNPISGHATLYWYQQILGQGPKLLIQFQNNGVVDDSQLPKDRFSAERLKGVDSTLKIQPAKLEDSAVYLCASSVDRLSSGNTIYFGEGSWLTVV.

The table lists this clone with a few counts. CDR3 protein: CASSDRNSNQPQHF. The CDR3 bases are TGTGCCAGCAGTGACAGGAATAGCAATCAGCCCCAGCATTTT. This chain uses TRBV6-1 with TRBJ1-5, with D unclear. V was pared by 3 bases and J by 0 bases, with 6 bases between. Per the germline V gene, CDR1 is MNHNS and CDR2 is SASEGT. This CDR3 is 14 amino acids long.

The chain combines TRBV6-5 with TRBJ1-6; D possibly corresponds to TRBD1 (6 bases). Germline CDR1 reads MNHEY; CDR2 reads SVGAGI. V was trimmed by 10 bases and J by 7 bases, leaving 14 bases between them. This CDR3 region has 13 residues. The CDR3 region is CAIAPRGNSPLHF. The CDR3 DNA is TGTGCCATTGCTCCCAGGGGAAATTCACCCCTCCACTTT.

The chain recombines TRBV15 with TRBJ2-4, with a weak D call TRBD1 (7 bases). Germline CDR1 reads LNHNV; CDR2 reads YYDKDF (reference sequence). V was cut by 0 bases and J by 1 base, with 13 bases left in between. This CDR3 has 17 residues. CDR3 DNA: TGTGCCACCAGCAGAGATATTTCAGGGGGGGCCAAAAACATTCAGTACTTC. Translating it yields CATSRDISGGAKNIQYF.

CDR3 nucleotides: TGTGCCTGGACTAACCGACTAGGGGACACCGGGGAGCTGTTTTTT. This gives the protein CAWTNRLGDTGELFF. The chain carries TRBV30 and TRBJ2-2; possible D gene TRBD2, 6 bases. The CDR3 contains 15 residues. V shed 4 bases and J shed 3 bases, with 15 bases lying between them. Germline CDR1 reads GTSNPN; CDR2 reads SVGIG (reference sequence). Complete variable domain (other parts from reference TRBV30 and TRBJ2-2): SQTIHQWPATLVQPVGSPLSLECTVEGTSNPNLYWYRQAAGRGLQLLFYSVGIGQISSEVPQNLSASRPQDRQFILSSKKLLLSDSGFYLCAWTNRLGDTGELFFGEGSRLTVL.

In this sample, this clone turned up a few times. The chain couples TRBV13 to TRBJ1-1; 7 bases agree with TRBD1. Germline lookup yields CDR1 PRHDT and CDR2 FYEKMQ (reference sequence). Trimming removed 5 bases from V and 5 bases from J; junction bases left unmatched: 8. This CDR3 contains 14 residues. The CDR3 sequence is CASSALQGRTEAFF. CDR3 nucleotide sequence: TGTGCCAGCAGCGCTCTACAGGGGAGGACTGAAGCTTTCTTT.

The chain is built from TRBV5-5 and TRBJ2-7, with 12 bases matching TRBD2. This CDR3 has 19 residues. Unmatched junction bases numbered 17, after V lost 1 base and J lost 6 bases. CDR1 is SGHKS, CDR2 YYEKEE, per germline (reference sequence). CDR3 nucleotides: TGTGCCAGCAGCTTGAATCCCGCTAGCGGGGGGGCGGCTTTCGCCGAGCAGTACTTC. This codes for CASSLNPASGGAAFAEQYF.

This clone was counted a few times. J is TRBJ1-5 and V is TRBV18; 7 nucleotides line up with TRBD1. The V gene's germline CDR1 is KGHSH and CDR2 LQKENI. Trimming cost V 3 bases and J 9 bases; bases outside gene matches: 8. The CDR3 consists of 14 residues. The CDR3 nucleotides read TGTGCCAGCTCACCTGCCCAGGGGGTGCGGCCCCAGCATTTT. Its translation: CASSPAQGVRPQHF.

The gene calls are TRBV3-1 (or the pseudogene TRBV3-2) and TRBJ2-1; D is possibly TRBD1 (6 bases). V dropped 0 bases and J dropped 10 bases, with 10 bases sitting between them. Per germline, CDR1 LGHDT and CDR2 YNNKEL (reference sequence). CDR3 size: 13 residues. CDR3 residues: CASSQEGGQEQFF. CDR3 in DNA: TGTGCCAGCAGCCAAGAAGGGGGACAAGAGCAGTTCTTC.

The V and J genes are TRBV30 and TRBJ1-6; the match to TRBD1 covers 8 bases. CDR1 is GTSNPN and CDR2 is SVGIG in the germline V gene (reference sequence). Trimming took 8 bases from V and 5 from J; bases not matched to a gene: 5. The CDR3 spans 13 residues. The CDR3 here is CARTGGNNSPLHF. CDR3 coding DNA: TGTGCCAGAACAGGGGGTAATAATTCACCCCTCCACTTT.

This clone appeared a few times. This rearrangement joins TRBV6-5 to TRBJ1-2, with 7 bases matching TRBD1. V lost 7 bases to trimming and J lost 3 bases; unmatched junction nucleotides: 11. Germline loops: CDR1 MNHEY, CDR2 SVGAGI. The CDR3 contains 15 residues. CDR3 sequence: CASTKGAGGYYGYTF. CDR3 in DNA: TGTGCCAGCACCAAAGGAGCAGGGGGTTACTATGGCTACACCTTC.

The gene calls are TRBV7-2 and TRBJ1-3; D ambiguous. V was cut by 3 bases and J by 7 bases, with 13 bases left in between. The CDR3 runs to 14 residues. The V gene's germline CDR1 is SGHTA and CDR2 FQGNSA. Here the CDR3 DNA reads TGTGCCAGCAGCTTCGGTATCGGAGGGAACACCATATATTTT. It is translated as CASSFGIGGNTIYF.

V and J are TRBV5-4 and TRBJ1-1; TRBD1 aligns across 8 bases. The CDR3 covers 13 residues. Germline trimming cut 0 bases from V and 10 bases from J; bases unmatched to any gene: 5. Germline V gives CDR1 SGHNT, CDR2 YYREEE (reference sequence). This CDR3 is CASSLVAGGVAFF. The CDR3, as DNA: TGTGCCAGCAGCTTGGTGGCAGGGGGCGTAGCTTTCTTT.

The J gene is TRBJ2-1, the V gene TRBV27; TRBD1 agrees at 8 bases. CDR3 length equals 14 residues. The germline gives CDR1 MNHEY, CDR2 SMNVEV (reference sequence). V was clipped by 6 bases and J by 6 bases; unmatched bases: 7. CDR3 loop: CASRYWDRTNEQFF. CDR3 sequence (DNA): TGTGCCAGCAGATATTGGGACAGGACCAATGAGCAGTTCTTC.

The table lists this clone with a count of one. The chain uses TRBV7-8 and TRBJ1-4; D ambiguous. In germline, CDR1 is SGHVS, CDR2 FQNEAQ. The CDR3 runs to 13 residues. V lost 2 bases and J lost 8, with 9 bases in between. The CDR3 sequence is CASSLISAEKLFF. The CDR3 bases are TGTGCCAGCAGCTTAATCAGCGCGGAAAAACTGTTTTTT.

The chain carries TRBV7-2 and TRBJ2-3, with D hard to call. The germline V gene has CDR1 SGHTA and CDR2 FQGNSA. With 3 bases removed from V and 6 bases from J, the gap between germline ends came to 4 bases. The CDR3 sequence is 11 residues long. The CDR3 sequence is CASSLEDTQYF. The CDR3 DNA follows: TGTGCCAGCAGCTTGGAGGATACGCAGTATTTT.

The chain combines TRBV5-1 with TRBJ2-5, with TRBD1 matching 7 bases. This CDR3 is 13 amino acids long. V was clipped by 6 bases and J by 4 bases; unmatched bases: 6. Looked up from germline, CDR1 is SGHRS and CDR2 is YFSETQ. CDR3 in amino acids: CASNEAGGETQYF. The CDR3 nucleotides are TGCGCCAGCAACGAGGCAGGGGGAGAGACCCAGTACTTC. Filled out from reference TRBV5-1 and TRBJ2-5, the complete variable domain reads KAGVTQTPRYLIKTRGQQVTLSCSPISGHRSVSWYQQTPGQGLQFLFEYFSETQRNKGNFPGRFSGRQFSNSRSEMNVSTLELGDSALYLCASNEAGGETQYFGPGTRLLVL.